This T cell receptor (beta chain) appears in the sequencing data of a study of a mutant IDH1 vaccine in newly diagnosed glioma. This clone has more than one count but fewer than ten. Its antigen is currently unknown. Trimming at V came to 6 bases and at J to 4 bases, leaving 11 bases not matched to a gene. This CDR3 region has 16 residues. CDR1 SGHDT and CDR2 YYEEEE come from the germline V gene. Time point noted: week 5, during vaccination. The content of each vaccine dose was 300 ug of mutant IDH1 20-mer peptide, and topical imiquimod accompanied it. Profiling relied on immunoSEQ multiplex PCR, and the TCRdb table lists in-frame clones only, not all of them. Of around 46,000 clones listed, roughly 73% were seen once; the top ten hold roughly 5.6%.

The chain couples TRBV5-6 to TRBJ1-2, with 11 nucleotides matching TRBD1. This sequence was found in a man over 45 with glioma. The material sequenced was PBMCs, taken from a glioma patient whose treatment included an IDH1 peptide vaccine. The CDR3 region is CASNPDRGRYGYGYTF. CDR3 nucleotide sequence: TGTGCCAGCAACCCGGACAGGGGGCGATATGGCTATGGCTACACCTTC.